The sequence of this T cell receptor (beta chain) was determined in a study of tumor-infiltrating lymphocytes in primary liver carcinoma. Study summary: Samples returned roughly 3.5 to 7.5 million productive TCRbeta reads each. Read depth did not differ significantly between tissue types.

CDR1 is MNHEY and CDR2 is SVGAGI in the germline V gene. CDR3 length: 16 residues. TCR beta cDNA came from roughly 550 ng total RNA, primed with a constant-region primer. Researchers made the TCR beta libraries by running three nested multiplex PCR rounds with slightly modified ARM-PCR. Rounds one and two of PCR, each of around 9 cycles, were primed with TRBV1-TRBV30 forward primers and a C-beta reverse primer. TCRdb reanalysed the multiplex PCR reads using MiXCR and keeps one entry per CDR3 protein. This sample carries fewer than 75,000 distinct CDR3 sequences, about 65% of them seen once, and the ten largest clones take 40% to 45%. Both RNA and DNA were isolated together from about 19-30 mg of bulk tissue that had not been sorted. For this clonotype: At one boundary the junction diverges from the germline segment, which might be a read error.

This TCR was recovered from a middle-aged man with primary liver carcinoma and hepatitis B virus infection. The sample was liver tumor tissue from sampling region 4. The sample's subset: tumor region T4, right-lateral pole. The chain employs TRBV6-5 and TRBJ2-1; weak D call: TRBD2 (5 bases). CDR3 protein: CATSSSLRAPFDEQFF. The CDR3 region has the DNA TGTGCCACCAGTTCTTCCTTGCGGGCCCCGTTCGATGAGCAGTTCTTC.